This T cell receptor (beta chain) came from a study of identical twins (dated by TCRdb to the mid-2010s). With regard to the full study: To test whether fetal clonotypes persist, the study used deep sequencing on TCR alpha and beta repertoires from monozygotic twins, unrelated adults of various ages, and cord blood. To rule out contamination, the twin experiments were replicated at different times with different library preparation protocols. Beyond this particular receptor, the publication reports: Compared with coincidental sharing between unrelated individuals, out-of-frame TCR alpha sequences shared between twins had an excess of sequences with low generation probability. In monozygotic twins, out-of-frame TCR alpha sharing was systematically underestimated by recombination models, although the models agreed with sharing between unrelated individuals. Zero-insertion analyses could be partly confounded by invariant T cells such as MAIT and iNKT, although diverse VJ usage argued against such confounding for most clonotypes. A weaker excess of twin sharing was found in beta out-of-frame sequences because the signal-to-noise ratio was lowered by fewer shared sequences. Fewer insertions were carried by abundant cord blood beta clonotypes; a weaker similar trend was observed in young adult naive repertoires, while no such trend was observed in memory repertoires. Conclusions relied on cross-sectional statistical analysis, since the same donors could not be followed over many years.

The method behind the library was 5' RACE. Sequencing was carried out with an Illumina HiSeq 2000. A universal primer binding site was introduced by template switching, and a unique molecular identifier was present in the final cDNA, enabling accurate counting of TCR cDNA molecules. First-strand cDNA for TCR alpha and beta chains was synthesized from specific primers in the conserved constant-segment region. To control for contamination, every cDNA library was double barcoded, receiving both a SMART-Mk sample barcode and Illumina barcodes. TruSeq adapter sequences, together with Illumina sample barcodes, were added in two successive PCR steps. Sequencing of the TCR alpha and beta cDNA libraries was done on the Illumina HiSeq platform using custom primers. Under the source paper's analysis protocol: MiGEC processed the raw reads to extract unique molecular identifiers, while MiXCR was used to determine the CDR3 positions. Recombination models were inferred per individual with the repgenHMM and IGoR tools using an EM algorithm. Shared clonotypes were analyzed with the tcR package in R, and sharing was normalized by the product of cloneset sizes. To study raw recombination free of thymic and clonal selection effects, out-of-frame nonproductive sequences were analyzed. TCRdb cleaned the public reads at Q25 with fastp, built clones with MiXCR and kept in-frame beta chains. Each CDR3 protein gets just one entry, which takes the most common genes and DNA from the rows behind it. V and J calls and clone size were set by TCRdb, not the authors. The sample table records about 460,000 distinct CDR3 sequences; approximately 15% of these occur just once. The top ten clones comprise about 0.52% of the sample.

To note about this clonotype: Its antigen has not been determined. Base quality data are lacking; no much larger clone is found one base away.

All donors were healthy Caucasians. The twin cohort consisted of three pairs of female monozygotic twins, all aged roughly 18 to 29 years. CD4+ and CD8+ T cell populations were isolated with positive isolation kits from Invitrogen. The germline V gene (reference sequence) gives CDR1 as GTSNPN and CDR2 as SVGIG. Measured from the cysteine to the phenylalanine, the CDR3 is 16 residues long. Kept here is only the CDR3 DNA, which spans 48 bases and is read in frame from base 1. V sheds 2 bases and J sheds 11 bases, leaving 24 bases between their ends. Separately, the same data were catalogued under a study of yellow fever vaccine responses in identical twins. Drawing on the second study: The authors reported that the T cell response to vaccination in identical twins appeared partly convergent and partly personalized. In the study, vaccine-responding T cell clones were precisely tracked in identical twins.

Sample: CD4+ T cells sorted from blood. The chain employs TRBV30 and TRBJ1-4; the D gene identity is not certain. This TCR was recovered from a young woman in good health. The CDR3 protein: CAWSYPRTLASRKLFF. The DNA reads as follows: TGTGCCTGGAGTTACCCCCGAACGTTGGCCAGCCGGAAACTGTTTTTT. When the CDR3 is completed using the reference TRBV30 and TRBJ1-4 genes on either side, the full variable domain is SQTIHQWPATLVQPVGSPLSLECTVEGTSNPNLYWYRQAAGRGLQLLFYSVGIGQISSEVPQNLSASRPQDRQFILSSKKLLLSDSGFYLCAWSYPRTLASRKLFFGSGTQLSVL.